One and the same sample provided the 15 T cell receptor beta chains below, sequenced in a study of T cells in Graves' hyperthyroidism and ophthalmopathy. Using RNA transcripts as the source, TCR beta CDR3 regions were amplified. Researchers ran a first-round RT-PCR on the TCR CDR3 using the HTBI primer set. Each CDR3 protein is one row after TCRdb ran MiXCR on the multiplex PCR reads. Here the sample spans roughly 260,000 distinct CDR3 sequences, 14% to 15% being singletons. Source material: blood. The receptors were sampled from a woman aged 40 to 50 with Graves' hyperthyroidism that later progressed to Graves' ophthalmopathy.

The chain joins TRBV19 to TRBJ2-7; no definite D call. Germline lookup yields CDR1 LNHDA and CDR2 SQIVND (reference sequence). The CDR3 covers 13 residues. V gave up 3 bases and J gave up 4 bases, with 10 bases separating them. The CDR3 sequence is CASSIATGYEQYF. The CDR3 bases are TGTGCCAGTAGTATCGCCACCGGTTACGAGCAGTACTTC.

At least ten counts were recorded for this clonotype. V usage is TRBV24-1 and J usage is TRBJ2-1; maybe TRBD2 (5 bases). The CDR3 extends over 14 amino acids. V lost 3 bases, J lost 7 bases, and 12 bases lay in between. The germline CDR1 and CDR2 sequences are KGHDR and SFDVKD. The CDR3 sequence is CATSDPSPGNEQFF. For the CDR3, the DNA is TGTGCCACCAGTGATCCCAGCCCGGGGAATGAGCAGTTCTTC.

This clonotype was recorded once. CDR3 region: CASRDAGKAFF. DNA of the CDR3: TGTGCCAGCAGAGACGCGGGGAAAGCTTTCTTT. V gene TRBV6-1 combines with J gene TRBJ1-1; unclear D gene. This CDR3 has 11 residues. Germline CDR1 and CDR2: MNHNS and SASEGT. V lost 6 bases, J lost 9 bases, and 11 bases lay in between.

This clonotype was observed at least ten times. The rearrangement joins TRBV5-1 to TRBJ1-6; 8 bases fit TRBD1. The CDR3 consists of 15 residues. CDR1 SGHRS and CDR2 YFSETQ come from the germline V gene. After removal of 4 bases from V and 7 bases from J, the junction contained 7 bases not matched to a gene. The CDR3 here is CASSVGQGRNSPLHF. CDR3 nucleotides: TGCGCCAGCAGCGTTGGACAGGGACGGAATTCACCCCTCCACTTT.

In this sample, this clonotype turned up a few times. This chain uses TRBV7-3 with TRBJ2-1; 9 nucleotides match TRBD2. V trimming: 5 bases; J trimming: 5 bases; junction bases outside the gene matches: 7. CDR3 length: 15 residues. Germline CDR1 SGHTA, CDR2 FQGTGA. The CDR3 loop reads CASSLWTSADNEQFF. The CDR3 DNA sequence: TGTGCCAGCAGCCTCTGGACTAGCGCGGACAATGAGCAGTTCTTC. The full variable domain, completed using reference TRBV7-3 and TRBJ2-1, is GAGVSQTPSNKVTEKGKYVELRCDPISGHTALYWYRQSLGQGPEFLIYFQGTGAADDSGLPNDRFFAVRPEGSVSTLKIQRTERGDSAVYLCASSLWTSADNEQFFGPGTRLTVL.

Turning to this clonotype: A read error may be the cause here, since a much bigger clone is one base away. The chain links TRBV29-1 to TRBJ1-1; perhaps TRBD1 as D (6 bases). The CDR3 extends over 14 amino acids. Looked up from germline, CDR1 is SQVTM and CDR2 is ANQGSEA. V dropped 5 bases and J dropped 3 bases, with 16 bases sitting between them. This CDR3 reads CSVTGRRWDTEAFF. The CDR3 DNA is TGCAGCGTTACAGGGCGCCGATGGGACACTGAAGCTTTCTTT.

There are many counts of this clonotype. The chain joins TRBV12-3 or TRBV12-4 to TRBJ2-1, with 10 bases identical to TRBD1. With 3 bases clipped from V and 7 bases from J, the junction kept 3 bases outside the gene matches. The CDR3 spans 14 residues. In DNA form, the CDR3 reads TGTGCCAGCAGTTTCCGACAGGGGGCTAATGAGCAGTTCTTC. Translating it yields CASSFRQGANEQFF.

In its sample, this clonotype was seen many times. This chain connects TRBV18 to TRBJ2-1; no reliable D call. Trimming took 0 bases from V and 10 from J, leaving 10 bases between them. CDR1 is KGHSH, CDR2 LQKENI, per germline. There are 13 residues in the CDR3. CDR3 amino acids: CASSPPRYGEQFF. CDR3 nucleotides: TGTGCCAGCTCACCACCGAGGTATGGGGAGCAGTTCTTC.

This clonotype was detected ten times or more. The V call is TRBV2, the J call TRBJ2-7, with 7 positions matching TRBD2. Trimming took 4 bases from V and 3 from J; bases not matched to a gene: 9. The germline V gene encodes CDR1 SNHLY and CDR2 FYNNEI. The CDR3 consists of 15 residues. This CDR3 is CASSGLEAGSYEQYF. The CDR3 DNA reads as TGTGCCAGCAGTGGGTTAGAAGCGGGAAGCTACGAGCAGTACTTC. Using reference TRBV2 and TRBJ2-7 for the parts outside the CDR3, the full variable domain is EPEVTQTPSHQVTQMGQEVILRCVPISNHLYFYWYRQILGQKVEFLVSFYNNEISEKSEIFDDQFSVERPDGSNFTLKIRSTKLEDSAMYFCASSGLEAGSYEQYFGPGTRLTVT.

This clonotype has a count of ten or more. This chain connects TRBV10-3 to TRBJ2-2, with a weak D call TRBD1 (6 bases). Germline-derived CDR1 and CDR2 are ENHRY and SYGVKD. The CDR3 length is 16 residues. Trimming shortened V by 1 base and J by 0 bases, and 9 bases separated the two germline ends. The CDR3 DNA is TGTGCCATCAGTGAGTTTGGGGGCACGAACACCGGGGAGCTGTTTTTT. It translates to CAISEFGGTNTGELFF.

This clonotype was seen many times. The rearrangement uses TRBV6-1 and TRBJ2-2, with D uncertain. CDR1 is MNHNS and CDR2 is SASEGT in the germline V gene. Deletions cut 5 bases from V and 4 bases from J, with 14 bases between. This CDR3 region has 15 residues. The CDR3 DNA is TGTGCCAGCAGTCGTCACGGACGGCTCACCGGGGAGCTGTTTTTT. As protein: CASSRHGRLTGELFF.

The rearrangement joins TRBV19 to TRBJ2-4; 8 positions match TRBD2. The CDR3 consists of 14 residues. V lost 10 bases to trimming and J lost 7 bases; unmatched junction nucleotides: 12. The germline V gene encodes CDR1 LNHDA and CDR2 SQIVND (reference sequence). The CDR3 DNA sequence: TGTGCCACTGCGGGGGGAGGGGAATATAACATTCAGTACTTC. This encodes CATAGGGEYNIQYF.

There are many counts of this clonotype. This chain joins TRBV9 and TRBJ2-3; TRBD2 agrees at 11 bases. The germline CDR1 and CDR2 sequences are SGDLS and YYNGEE. The V gene end was trimmed by 4 bases and the J gene end by 2 bases; junction bases not matched to a gene: 15. This CDR3 has 19 amino acids. The CDR3 DNA sequence: TGTGCCAGCAGCCGCTTCGACCGAACTAGCGGGAGCTTCACAGATACGCAGTATTTT. Encoded protein: CASSRFDRTSGSFTDTQYF.

In this sample, this clonotype turned up many times. V and J are TRBV5-6 and TRBJ2-7; 12 bases are a match to TRBD2. V gave up 1 base and J gave up 5 bases; unmatched junction bases: 4. CDR3 size: 15 residues. The V gene's germline CDR1 is SGHDT and CDR2 YYEEEE. The CDR3 DNA is TGTGCCAGCAGCTTGTCCCTAGCGGGAGGGGACGAGCAGTACTTC. It is translated as CASSLSLAGGDEQYF.

This clonotype has a handful of counts. In nucleotides, the CDR3 is TGTGCCTGGAGGGCAGTTAAGGCCAAAAACATTCAGTACTTC. This encodes CAWRAVKAKNIQYF. The J gene is TRBJ2-4, the V gene TRBV30; D uncertain. The CDR3 runs 14 residues. Per the germline V gene, CDR1 is GTSNPN and CDR2 is SVGIG (reference sequence). V was trimmed by 3 bases and J by 1 base, leaving 10 bases between them.